This TCR beta chain came from a study of identical twins. The study's findings and limits: The study found weaker excess twin sharing in beta out-of-frame sequences. For monozygotic twins, models underestimated out-of-frame TCR alpha sharing.

At least ten counts were recorded for this clonotype. Its specificity is unknown. TCRdb passed the 5' RACE reads through MiXCR, listing each CDR3 protein once. The repertoire holds 500,000 to 600,000 distinct CDR3 sequences, with less than 25% as singletons. Per germline, CDR1 DFQATT and CDR2 SNEGSKA (reference sequence). V lost 0 bases and J 3 bases, leaving 17 bases between the germline ends. The CDR3 covers 16 residues. These data were also filed under a second study, of T cells expressing NK-cell markers. This second study notes: It was sorted CD3+CD56+NKG2C+, CD3+CD56+NKG2C- and CD3+CD56-NKG2C+ T cells that supplied the TCR beta repertoires. NKG2C+ dominant clonotypes from 5 to 7 donors made up roughly 1.0-7.5% of CD8+ T cells.

The V and J genes are TRBV20-1 and TRBJ1-1; D perhaps matches TRBD1 (5 bases). The TCR comes from a woman aged 18-30 years in good health. Sequenced material: CD4+ T cells sorted from blood. The CDR3 DNA sequence: TGCAGTGCTAGAGATGTAGTAATGGGCAGGGACACTGAAGCTTTCTTT. It translates to CSARDVVMGRDTEAFF.